This passage covers 2 T cell receptor beta chains from one sample sequenced in a study of read filtering for tumor transcriptome and immune sequencing. Molecular barcoded adaptors covering alpha/delta and beta/gamma chains were used on 400 ng RNA. TCRdb independently ran MiXCR on the reads; one entry per CDR3 protein. This table has about 50,000 distinct CDR3 sequences, roughly 20% appearing once. What was sequenced was a population of CD138-negative cells sorted from bone marrow. These receptors came from a donor at least 40 years old with multiple myeloma.

Comments on this clonotype: A much larger clone differs by one base, so this may be a read error. The chain's CDR3 is CASSLSQSHNEQYF. In nucleotides, the CDR3 is TGCGCCAGCAGCTTGAGCCAGTCCCACAACGAGCAGTACTTC. The J gene is TRBJ2-7, the V gene TRBV5-1; unclear D gene. This CDR3 has 14 amino acids. Per the germline V gene, CDR1 is SGHRS and CDR2 is YFSETQ. V gave up 1 base and J gave up 5 bases, with 13 bases separating them. Combining the CDR3 with reference TRBV5-1 and TRBJ2-7 gives the whole variable domain KAGVTQTPRYLIKTRGQQVTLSCSPISGHRSVSWYQQTPGQGLQFLFEYFSETQRNKGNFPGRFSGRQFSNSRSEMNVSTLELGDSALYLCASSLSQSHNEQYFGPGTRLTVT.

This clonotype was detected many times. The rearrangement uses TRBV12-3 or TRBV12-4 and TRBJ2-7; no clear D. Deletions cut 3 bases from V and 5 bases from J, with 17 bases between. This CDR3 is built from 15 residues. The CDR3, as DNA: TGTGCCAGCAGTTTTTCCATAGGGAAGGAGAACGAGCAGTACTTC. Residues: CASSFSIGKENEQYF.